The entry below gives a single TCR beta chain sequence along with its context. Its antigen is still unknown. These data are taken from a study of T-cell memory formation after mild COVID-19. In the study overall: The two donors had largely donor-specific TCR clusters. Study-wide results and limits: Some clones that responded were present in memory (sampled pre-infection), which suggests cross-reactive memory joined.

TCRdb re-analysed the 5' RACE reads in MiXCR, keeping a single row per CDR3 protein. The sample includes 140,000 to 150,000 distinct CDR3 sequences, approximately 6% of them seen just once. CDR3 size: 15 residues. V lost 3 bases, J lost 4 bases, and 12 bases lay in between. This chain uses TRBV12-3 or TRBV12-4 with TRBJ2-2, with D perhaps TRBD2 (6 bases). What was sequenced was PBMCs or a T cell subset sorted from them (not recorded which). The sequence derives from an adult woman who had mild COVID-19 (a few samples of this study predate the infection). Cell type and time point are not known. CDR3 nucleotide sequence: TGTGCCAGCAGTTTCTCGGGAGAAAGCACCGGGGAGCTGTTTTTT. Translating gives CASSFSGESTGELFF.